Listed here are 20 T cell receptor beta chains from one sample, sequenced in a study of control samples from healthy donors and cancer patients. The table came from immunoSEQ multiplex PCR; TCRdb's copy has only in-frame clones and leaves some out. The sample yields 150,000 to 200,000 clones, more than 90% seen once. Source material: blood. These receptors came from a woman between 40 and 55 years old in good health.

The rearrangement joins TRBV6-5 to TRBJ1-2, with 7 positions matching TRBD1. V trimming: 6 bases; J trimming: 4 bases; junction bases outside the gene matches: 8. The CDR3 sequence is 14 residues long. The germline V gene encodes CDR1 MNHEY and CDR2 SVGAGI. The CDR3 coding sequence is TGTGCCAGCAGCAAGCTCCGGGACAGCTATGGCTACACCTTC. The encoded protein is CASSKLRDSYGYTF.

The genes are TRBV5-6 and TRBJ1-5; D is undetermined. CDR3 length: 12 residues. Trimming stripped 2 bases from V and 2 bases from J, with 2 bases between. CDR1 and CDR2 from the germline V gene are SGHDT and YYEEEE. CDR3 sequence (DNA): TGTGCCAGCAGCTTAGGCAATCAGCCCCAGCATTTT. It codes for CASSLGNQPQHF.

The chain is built from TRBV7-9 and TRBJ1-2, with TRBD1 as a possible D gene (6 bases). V was pared by 6 bases and J by 2 bases, with 10 bases between. The germline V gene has CDR1 SEHNR and CDR2 FQNEAQ (reference sequence). CDR3 length equals 13 residues. CDR3 nucleotides: TGTGCCAGCAGTAGGGGGTCCAACTATGGCTACACCTTC. Translation gives CASSRGSNYGYTF.

DNA for the CDR3: TGTGCCAGCTCACCACCTACTGACCGATCCATCACTGAAGCTTTCTTT. Protein product: CASSPPTDRSITEAFF. The chain recombines TRBV18 with TRBJ1-1; no clear D gene. V was trimmed by 0 bases and J by 4 bases, leaving 15 bases between them. The germline gives CDR1 KGHSH, CDR2 LQKENI. The CDR3 sequence is 16 residues long. Filled out from reference TRBV18 and TRBJ1-1, the complete variable domain reads NAGVMQNPRHLVRRRGQEARLRCSPMKGHSHVYWYRQLPEEGLKFMVYLQKENIIDESGMPKERFSAEFPKEGPSILRIQQVVRGDSAAYFCASSPPTDRSITEAFFGQGTRLTVV.

The chain links TRBV19 to TRBJ2-2; D is perhaps TRBD1 (6 bases). The CDR3 is 17 residues long. Trimming pared 2 bases from V and 6 bases from J, leaving 19 bases between. Germline values: CDR1 LNHDA, CDR2 SQIVND (reference sequence). The CDR3 DNA reads TGTGCCAGTAGTATACAGCACTTCACAGGGCTGTCCGGGGAGCTGTTTTTT. Amino acids: CASSIQHFTGLSGELFF.

The gene calls are TRBV5-1 and TRBJ1-2, with a possible D match to TRBD1 (5 bases). Between the trimmed V and J ends, which lost 0 bases and 3 bases, there was a span of 12 bases. This CDR3 has 15 residues. Germline values: CDR1 SGHRS, CDR2 YFSETQ. CDR3 protein: CASSLGPGLDYGYTF. For the CDR3, the DNA is TGCGCCAGCAGCTTGGGACCGGGGCTGGACTATGGCTACACCTTC.

The genes are TRBV29-1 and TRBJ1-2; D is possibly TRBD1 (5 bases). Germline CDR1 is SQVTM and CDR2 is ANQGSEA. CDR3 length equals 13 residues. The DNA for the CDR3 is TGCACCCCCGTGGGGCAGGAGGACTATGGCTACACCTTC. Its protein is CTPVGQEDYGYTF.

The chain joins TRBV5-5 to TRBJ2-7; weak D call: TRBD1 (5 bases). The CDR3 sequence is 13 residues long. The germline V gene encodes CDR1 SGHKS and CDR2 YYEKEE (reference sequence). V was trimmed by 4 bases and J by 1 base, leaving 9 bases between them. This CDR3 reads CASSKDISYEQYF. CDR3 DNA sequence: TGTGCCAGCAGCAAGGACATTTCCTACGAGCAGTACTTC.

This chain's CDR3 is CASSLREAVYNEQFF. The CDR3 nucleotides read TGTGCCAGCAGCTTGCGGGAGGCGGTATACAATGAGCAGTTCTTC. The rearrangement links TRBV5-8 to TRBJ2-1; TRBD2 matches 7 bases. The CDR3 spans 15 residues. After removal of 1 base from V and 4 bases from J, the junction contained 5 bases not matched to a gene. Germline CDR1 reads SGHTS; CDR2 reads YDEGEE. Full variable domain (remainder filled in from reference TRBV5-8 and TRBJ2-1): EAGVTQSPTHLIKTRGQQATLRCSPISGHTSVYWYQQALGLGLQFLLWYDEGEERNRGNFPPRFSGRQFPNYSSELNVNALELEDSALYLCASSLREAVYNEQFFGPGTRLTVL.

The chain uses TRBV12-3 or TRBV12-4 and TRBJ1-3; D call uncertain. Trimming stripped 6 bases from V and 0 bases from J, with 6 bases between. This CDR3 is built from 13 residues. The CDR3, as DNA: TGTGCCAGCAGCCTAAACTCTGGAAACACCATATATTTT. Protein product: CASSLNSGNTIYF.

This rearrangement joins TRBV7-9 to TRBJ2-6; 10 nucleotides align to TRBD1. The CDR3 is 17 amino acids. V lost 3 bases, J lost 2 bases, and 4 bases stayed unmatched. CDR1 is SEHNR and CDR2 is FQNEAQ in the germline V gene (reference sequence). The CDR3 protein is CASSFRDRGAGANVLTF. In DNA, the CDR3 is TGTGCCAGCAGCTTTCGGGACAGGGGAGCTGGGGCCAACGTCCTGACTTTC.

V usage is TRBV24-1 and J usage is TRBJ1-1; tentatively, D is TRBD1 (5 bases). With 1 base removed from V and 0 bases from J, the gap between germline ends came to 8 bases. In germline, CDR1 is KGHDR, CDR2 SFDVKD. The CDR3 consists of 15 residues. CDR3: CATSDFSGLNTEAFF. The CDR3 coding sequence is TGTGCCACCAGTGATTTCTCAGGGTTGAACACTGAAGCTTTCTTT.

In its sample, this clone was seen once. This sequence joins TRBV9 and TRBJ2-3, with unresolved D. This CDR3 spans 12 amino acids. CDR1 is SGDLS and CDR2 is YYNGEE in the germline V gene. The V end was cut by 4 bases, the J end by 2 bases, with 5 bases between. The chain's CDR3 is CASSPNTDTQYF. The CDR3 DNA follows: TGTGCCAGCAGCCCAAACACAGATACGCAGTATTTT.

The rearrangement joins TRBV19 to TRBJ2-3; TRBD1 is a possible D gene (5 bases). Per germline, CDR1 LNHDA and CDR2 SQIVND (reference sequence). The CDR3 extends over 16 amino acids. Trimming shortened V by 2 bases and J by 0 bases, and 12 bases separated the two germline ends. The CDR3 sequence is CASSIITGASTDTQYF. In nucleotides, the CDR3 is TGTGCCAGTAGTATAATAACAGGAGCTAGCACAGATACGCAGTATTTT. The full variable domain, rest sourced from reference TRBV19 and TRBJ2-3, is DGGITQSPKYLFRKEGQNVTLSCEQNLNHDAMYWYRQDPGQGLRLIYYSQIVNDFQKGDIAEGYSVSREKKESFPLTVTSAQKNPTAFYLCASSIITGASTDTQYFGPGTRLTVL.

About this clone itself: Other DNA sequences in the sample encode the same CDR3. The CDR3 here is CASSFGDNEQFF. The CDR3 bases are TGTGCCAGCAGCTTTGGAGACAATGAGCAGTTCTTC. This chain connects TRBV7-9 to TRBJ2-1; D gene ambiguous. Germline CDR1 is SEHNR and CDR2 is FQNEAQ (reference sequence). This CDR3 is built from 12 residues. Trimming removed 3 bases at V and 5 bases at J, with 5 bases between.

The rearrangement links TRBV7-9 to TRBJ2-1; 9 nucleotides line up with TRBD2. Germline V gives CDR1 SEHNR, CDR2 FQNEAQ (reference sequence). The CDR3 has 15 amino acids. Losses at the gene ends were 5 bases for V and 8 bases for J; bases not matched to a gene: 10. The CDR3 region is CASSAKGLASYEQFF. CDR3 coding DNA: TGTGCCAGCAGCGCTAAAGGACTAGCGAGCTATGAGCAGTTCTTC.

Notes on this clone: Different DNA sequences within this sample yield the same CDR3. The chain carries TRBV7-9 and TRBJ1-2; 8 bases fit TRBD1. The CDR3 has 13 residues. V lost 2 bases and J lost 4; bases outside the gene matches: 0. Germline values: CDR1 SEHNR, CDR2 FQNEAQ (reference sequence). CDR3 sequence reads: CASSLQGAYGYTF. CDR3 bases: TGTGCCAGCAGCTTACAGGGGGCCTATGGCTACACCTTC.

V usage is TRBV12-3 or TRBV12-4 and J usage is TRBJ1-2; a weak D match, TRBD1 (6 bases). The CDR3 loop spans 13 amino acids. V was shortened by 5 bases and J by 4 bases, with 11 bases between the two germline ends. The CDR3 coding sequence is TGTGCCAGCAGTCCCGGACAGTTCTATGGCTACACCTTC. It codes for CASSPGQFYGYTF.

The chain carries TRBV5-6 and TRBJ2-5; D is ambiguous. CDR3 size: 15 residues. Germline V gives CDR1 SGHDT, CDR2 YYEEEE. Trimming left V 1 base short and J 0 bases short, with 10 bases between. The CDR3: CASSLSRDYQETQYF. The CDR3 DNA is TGTGCCAGCAGCTTGTCACGCGACTACCAAGAGACCCAGTACTTC.

CDR3 bases: TGTGCCAGCATGAGTGGCTACGAGCAGTACTTC. It encodes CASMSGYEQYF. The chain links TRBV28 to TRBJ2-7, with D unclear. The CDR3 runs to 11 residues. V lost 7 bases to trimming and J lost 3 bases, with 7 bases between them. In germline, CDR1 is MDHEN, CDR2 SYDVKM. Based on the CDR3 plus reference TRBV28 and TRBJ2-7, the full variable domain is DVKVTQSSRYLVKRTGEKVFLECVQDMDHENMFWYRQDPGLGLRLIYFSYDVKMKEKGDIPEGYSVSREKKERFSLILESASTNQTSMYLCASMSGYEQYFGPGTRLTVT.